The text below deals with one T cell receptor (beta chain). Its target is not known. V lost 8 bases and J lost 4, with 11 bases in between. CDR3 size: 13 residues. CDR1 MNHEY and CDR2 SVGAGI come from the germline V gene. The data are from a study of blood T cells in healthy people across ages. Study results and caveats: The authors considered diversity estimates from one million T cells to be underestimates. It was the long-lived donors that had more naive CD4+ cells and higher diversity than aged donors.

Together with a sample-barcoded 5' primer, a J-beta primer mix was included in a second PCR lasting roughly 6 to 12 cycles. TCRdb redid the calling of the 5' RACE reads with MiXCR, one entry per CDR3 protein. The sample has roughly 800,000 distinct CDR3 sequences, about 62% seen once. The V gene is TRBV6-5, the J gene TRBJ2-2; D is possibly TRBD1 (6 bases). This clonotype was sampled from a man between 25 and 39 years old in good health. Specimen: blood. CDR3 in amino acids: CASRTEGTGELFF. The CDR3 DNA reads TGTGCCAGCCGGACAGAAGGCACCGGGGAGCTGTTTTTT.